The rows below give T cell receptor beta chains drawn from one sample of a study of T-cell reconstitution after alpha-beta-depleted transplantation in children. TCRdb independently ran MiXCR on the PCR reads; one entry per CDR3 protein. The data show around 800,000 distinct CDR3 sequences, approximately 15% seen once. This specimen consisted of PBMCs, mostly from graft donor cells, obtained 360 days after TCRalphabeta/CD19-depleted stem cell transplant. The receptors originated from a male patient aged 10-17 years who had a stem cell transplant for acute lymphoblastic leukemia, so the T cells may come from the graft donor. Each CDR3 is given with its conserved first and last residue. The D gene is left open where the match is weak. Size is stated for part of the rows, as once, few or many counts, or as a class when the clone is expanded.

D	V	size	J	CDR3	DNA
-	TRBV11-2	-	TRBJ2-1	CASSSLRKGEKQFF	TGTGCCAGCAGCTCCCTGCGTAAGGGTGAGAAGCAGTTCTTC
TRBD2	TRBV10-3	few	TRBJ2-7	CAIGLAGVYEQYF	TGTGCCATCGGTCTAGCGGGAGTCTACGAGCAGTACTTC
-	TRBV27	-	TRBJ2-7	CATQLETYEQYF	TGTGCCACCCAACTAGAGACCTACGAGCAGTACTTC
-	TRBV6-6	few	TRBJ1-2	CASSPLQGYTF	TGTGCCAGCAGCCCCCTCCAGGGCTACACCTTC
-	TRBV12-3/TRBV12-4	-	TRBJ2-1	CASSFDGNEQFF	TGTGCCAGCAGTTTTGATGGGAATGAGCAGTTCTTC
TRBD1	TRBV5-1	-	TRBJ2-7	CASSSQPGQGIYEQYF	TGCGCCAGCAGCTCCCAACCGGGACAGGGGATATACGAGCAGTACTTC
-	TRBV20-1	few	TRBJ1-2	CSAPYGATNYGYTF	TGCAGTGCCCCTTACGGAGCAACTAACTATGGCTACACCTTC
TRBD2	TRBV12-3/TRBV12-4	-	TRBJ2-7	CASRGTSGNEQYF	TGTGCCAGCAGGGGGACTAGCGGGAACGAGCAGTACTTC
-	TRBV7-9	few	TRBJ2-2	CASPLGRPRGTGELFF	TGTGCCAGCCCCTTGGGCAGGCCAAGGGGTACCGGGGAGCTGTTTTTT
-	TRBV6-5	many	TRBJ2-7	CASSSPPDGSYEQYF	TGTGCCAGCAGTTCCCCTCCAGACGGTTCCTACGAGCAGTACTTC
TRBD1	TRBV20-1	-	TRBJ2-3	CSARQGAADTQYF	TGCAGTGCCCGGCAGGGGGCCGCAGATACGCAGTATTTT
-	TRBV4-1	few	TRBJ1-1	CASSSTPGHKNTEAFF	TGCGCCAGCAGCTCAACGCCGGGACACAAGAACACTGAAGCTTTCTTT
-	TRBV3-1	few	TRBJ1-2	CASSQDLGIFYGYTF	TGTGCCAGCAGCCAAGATCTCGGGATCTTCTATGGCTACACCTTC
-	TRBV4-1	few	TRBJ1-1	CASSPKTGSTEAFF	TGCGCCAGCAGCCCTAAGACGGGGTCCACTGAAGCTTTCTTT
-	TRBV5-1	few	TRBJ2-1	CASSFAARQLQQFF	TGCGCCAGCAGCTTTGCAGCCAGACAGCTGCAGCAGTTCTTC
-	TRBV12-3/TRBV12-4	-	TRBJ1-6	CASTIPGQSNSPLHF	TGTGCCAGCACCATACCCGGACAGAGTAATTCACCCCTCCACTTT
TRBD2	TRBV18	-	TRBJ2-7	CASSPKGLAGSSYEQYF	TGTGCCAGCTCACCGAAAGGACTAGCGGGAAGCTCCTACGAGCAGTACTTC
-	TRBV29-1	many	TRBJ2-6	CSPDPGANVLTF	TGCAGCCCGGACCCTGGGGCCAACGTCCTGACTTTC
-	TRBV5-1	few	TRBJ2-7	CASRGGAPSYEQYF	TGCGCCAGCAGAGGGGGAGCCCCCTCCTACGAGCAGTACTTC
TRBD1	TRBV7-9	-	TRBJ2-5	CASSSGTGTLWETQYF	TGTGCCAGCAGCTCCGGGACAGGGACCTTGTGGGAGACCCAGTACTTC
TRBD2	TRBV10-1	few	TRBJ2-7	CASSESIAGAKEQYF	TGCGCCAGCAGTGAGTCTATAGCGGGAGCTAAGGAGCAGTACTTC
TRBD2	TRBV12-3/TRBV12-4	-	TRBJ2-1	CASSLGTSGRAHNEQFF	TGTGCCAGCAGTTTAGGGACTAGCGGGAGGGCCCACAATGAGCAGTTCTTC
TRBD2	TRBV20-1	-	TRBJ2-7	CSARDLTSGSYEQYF	TGCAGTGCTAGAGATCTTACTAGCGGCTCCTACGAGCAGTACTTC
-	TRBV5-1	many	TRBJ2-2	CASSLGPTGELFF	TGCGCCAGCAGCTTAGGGCCCACCGGGGAGCTGTTTTTT
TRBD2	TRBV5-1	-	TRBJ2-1	CASSSTSGRAINEQFF	TGCGCCAGCAGCTCGACTAGCGGGAGGGCCATCAATGAGCAGTTCTTC
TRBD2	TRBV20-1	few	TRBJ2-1	CSAERERAPYYNEQFF	TGCAGTGCTGAGCGGGAGAGGGCCCCCTACTACAATGAGCAGTTCTTC
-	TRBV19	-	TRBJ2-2	CASSIGGRPNTGELFF	TGTGCCAGTAGTATAGGTGGGCGTCCGAACACCGGGGAGCTGTTTTTT
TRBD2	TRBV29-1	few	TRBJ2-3	CSVRVQGTSPVVSTDTQYF	TGCAGCGTTCGGGTTCAGGGGACTAGTCCCGTCGTGAGCACAGATACGCAGTATTTT
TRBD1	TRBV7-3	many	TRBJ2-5	CASSLGRGQETQYF	TGTGCCAGCAGCTTAGGCAGGGGGCAAGAGACCCAGTACTTC
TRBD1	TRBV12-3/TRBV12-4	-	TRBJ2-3	CASSAGDSAFTDTQYF	TGTGCCAGCAGTGCCGGGGACAGTGCTTTCACAGATACGCAGTATTTT
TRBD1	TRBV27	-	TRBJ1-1	CASSSTGPEAFF	TGTGCCAGCAGTTCGACAGGGCCTGAAGCTTTCTTT
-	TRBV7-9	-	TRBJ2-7	CASSLAGPGQYF	TGTGCCAGCAGCTTAGCCGGACCTGGGCAGTACTTC
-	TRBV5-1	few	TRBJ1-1	CASRLGRAREGNTEAFF	TGCGCCAGCAGACTGGGCAGGGCGCGGGAGGGGAACACTGAAGCTTTCTTT
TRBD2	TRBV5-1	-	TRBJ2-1	CASSLEPSGTFAANEQFF	TGCGCCAGCAGCTTGGAACCTAGCGGGACCTTCGCGGCCAATGAGCAGTTCTTC
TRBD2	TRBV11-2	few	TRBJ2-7	CASSLYSGRAYEQYF	TGTGCCAGCAGCTTATATAGCGGGAGGGCGTACGAGCAGTACTTC
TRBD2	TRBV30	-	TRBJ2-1	CACNNPGLAPHNEQFF	TGTGCCTGTAACAATCCGGGACTAGCGCCACACAATGAGCAGTTCTTC
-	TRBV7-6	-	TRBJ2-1	CASSSHKGGRGYNEQFF	TGTGCCAGCAGCTCCCATAAGGGGGGGCGTGGGTACAATGAGCAGTTCTTC
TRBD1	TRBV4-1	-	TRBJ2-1	CASSQEYRGPEQFF	TGCGCCAGCAGCCAAGAGTACAGGGGGCCTGAGCAGTTCTTC
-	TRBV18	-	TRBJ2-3	CASSDPPDTDTQYF	TGTGCCAGCTCCGACCCGCCAGACACAGATACGCAGTATTTT
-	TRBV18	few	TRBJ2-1	CASSPWGLRDNEQFF	TGTGCCAGCTCACCATGGGGTCTACGGGACAATGAGCAGTTCTTC
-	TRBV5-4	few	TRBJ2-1	CASSLTIGGYSYNEQFF	TGTGCCAGCAGTTTGACTATTGGGGGCTACTCCTACAATGAGCAGTTCTTC
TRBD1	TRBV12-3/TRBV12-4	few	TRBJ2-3	CASSLPTGVTDTQYF	TGTGCCAGCAGTTTACCGACAGGGGTAACAGATACGCAGTATTTT
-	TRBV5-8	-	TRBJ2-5	CASSFGQGYETQYF	TGTGCCAGCAGCTTCGGGCAGGGGTACGAGACCCAGTACTTC
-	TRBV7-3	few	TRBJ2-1	CASSFGYSTYNEQFF	TGTGCCAGCAGCTTTGGCTACAGTACCTACAATGAGCAGTTCTTC
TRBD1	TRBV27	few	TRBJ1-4	CASSARDSGNEKLFF	TGTGCCAGCAGTGCCCGGGACAGTGGAAATGAAAAACTGTTTTTT
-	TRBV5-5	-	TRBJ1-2	CASSSPDPIGYTF	TGTGCCAGCAGCTCCCCGGACCCGATAGGCTACACCTTC
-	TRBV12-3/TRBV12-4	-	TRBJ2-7	CASSSTSQVYEQYF	TGTGCCAGCAGTTCAACTAGTCAAGTCTACGAGCAGTACTTC
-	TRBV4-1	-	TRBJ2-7	CASSQDRIEQYF	TGCGCCAGCAGCCAAGATCGGATAGAGCAGTACTTC
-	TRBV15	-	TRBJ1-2	CATSTDRVAYGYTF	TGTGCCACCAGCACTGACCGGGTCGCGTATGGCTACACCTTC
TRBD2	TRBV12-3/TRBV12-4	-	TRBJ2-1	CASSLIVAGGPSSSYNEQFF	TGTGCCAGCAGTTTAATCGTAGCGGGAGGTCCCTCGAGCTCCTACAATGAGCAGTTCTTC
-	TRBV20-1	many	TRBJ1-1	CSAIRQVITEAFF	TGCAGTGCGATAAGACAGGTTATCACTGAAGCTTTCTTT
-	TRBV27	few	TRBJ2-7	CASSLMGGEQYF	TGTGCCAGCAGTTTAATGGGGGGCGAGCAGTACTTC